This entry lists 5 T cell receptor beta chains sequenced from one sample in a study of T-cell memory formation after mild COVID-19. TCRdb re-called the 5' RACE reads through MiXCR, storing one row per CDR3 protein. Seen here are a few hundred thousand distinct CDR3 sequences, 20% to 25% observed once, and the top ten hold 21%. Material: PBMCs or a T cell subset sorted from them (not recorded which). The receptor source for this set is a man in his late teens or twenties who had mild COVID-19 (a few samples of this study predate the infection). Cell type and time point are not known.

This clonotype turned up a few times. The chain recombines TRBV12-3 or TRBV12-4 with TRBJ2-5, with 9 bases matching TRBD2. V lost 6 bases and J lost 4; bases outside the gene matches: 12. The CDR3 loop spans 16 amino acids. This chain's CDR3 is CASSPSSGGNGETQYF. CDR3 bases: TGTGCCAGCAGCCCGTCGAGCGGGGGGAACGGAGAGACCCAGTACTTC.

This clonotype has ten or more counts. This rearrangement joins TRBV7-2 to TRBJ2-1, with no clear D. Germline assignment: CDR1 SGHTA and CDR2 FQGNSA. The CDR3 is 13 residues long. Trimming shortened V by 4 bases and J by 6 bases, and 10 bases separated the two germline ends. As DNA, the CDR3 is TGTGCCAGCAGCTCGAATGCCCTCAATGAGCAGTTCTTC. Translating gives CASSSNALNEQFF.

There are many counts of this clonotype. The genes are TRBV3-1 and TRBJ1-6; D is unclear. CDR3 length: 14 residues. Germline V gene sequence: CDR1 LGHDT, CDR2 YNNKEL (reference sequence). V lost 5 bases, J lost 7 bases, and 12 bases lay in between. The CDR3 sequence: CASSDDGWNSPLHF. The CDR3 DNA is TGTGCCAGCAGCGACGACGGTTGGAATTCACCCCTCCACTTT.

This clonotype came up a few times. The genes are TRBV5-1 and TRBJ1-6; D uncertain. The CDR3 extends over 16 amino acids. Germline loops: CDR1 SGHRS, CDR2 YFSETQ. V shed 2 bases and J shed 0 bases, with 9 bases lying between them. CDR3 loop: CASSFGGSSYNSPLHF. DNA of the CDR3: TGCGCCAGCAGCTTCGGAGGGAGCTCCTATAATTCACCCCTCCACTTT.

This clonotype occurred a few times. The rearrangement links TRBV6-6 to TRBJ1-5; no clear D gene. Germline values: CDR1 MNHNY, CDR2 SVGAGI (reference sequence). This CDR3 has 13 amino acids. The ends were cut back, 7 bases at V and 5 bases at J, with 12 bases in the middle. CDR3 loop: CASMMGRDQPQHF. As DNA, the CDR3 is TGTGCCAGCATGATGGGCAGAGATCAGCCCCAGCATTTT.